The 14 T cell receptor beta chains given below trace back to one sample, sequenced in a study of somatic mutations in cytotoxic T cells in rheumatoid arthritis. Profiling relied on immunoSEQ multiplex PCR, and the TCRdb table lists in-frame clones only, not all of them. Among approximately 19,000 clones listed, about 80% were seen once. Sequencing used CD8+ T cells sorted from blood. Receptors were obtained from an adult with rheumatoid arthritis.

This clone has a single count. J is TRBJ2-1 and V is TRBV5-4, with 8 bases that match TRBD2. Trimming cost V 3 bases and J 9 bases; bases outside gene matches: 5. The CDR3 contains 13 residues. Germline assignment: CDR1 SGHNT and CDR2 YYREEE (reference sequence). Written as DNA, the CDR3 is TGTGCCAGCAGCTCGGGACTAGTAATTGAGCAGTTCTTC. Protein: CASSSGLVIEQFF. Full variable domain (rest looked up from reference TRBV5-4 and TRBJ2-1): ETGVTQSPTHLIKTRGQQVTLRCSSQSGHNTVSWYQQALGQGPQFIFQYYREEENGRGNFPPRFSGLQFPNYSSELNVNALELDDSALYLCASSSGLVIEQFFGPGTRLTVL.

V gene TRBV7-3 combines with J gene TRBJ1-2; D is perhaps TRBD1 (5 bases). The CDR3 spans 12 residues. V was clipped by 6 bases and J by 14 bases, with 19 bases between them. Germline V lookup: CDR1 SGHTA, CDR2 FQGTGA. The CDR3 region is CASRPQGEGGTF. CDR3 DNA sequence: TGTGCCAGCAGACCCCAGGGCGAAGGAGGGACCTTC.

CDR3 amino acids: CASSLGAHNQPQHF. Written as DNA, the CDR3 is TGTGCCAGCAGTTTAGGGGCCCACAATCAGCCCCAGCATTTT. The chain has TRBV27 and TRBJ1-5; possible D gene TRBD1, 5 bases. The V gene lost 2 bases and the J gene lost 3 bases, with 8 bases spanning the gap. In germline, CDR1 is MNHEY, CDR2 SMNVEV (reference sequence). CDR3 length equals 14 residues.

With regard to this clone: The junction departs from germline at one end; a sequencing error may be responsible. V and J are TRBV15 and TRBJ2-7, with a possible D match to TRBD1 (6 bases). In germline, CDR1 is LNHNV, CDR2 YYDKDF (reference sequence). The CDR3 is 15 amino acids. The DNA of the CDR3 is TGTGCCACCAGCAGGCCTCAGGGGTCCTCCAACGAGCAGTACTTC. Protein product: CATSRPQGSSNEQYF.

This chain links TRBV28 with TRBJ2-2, with 9 bases aligning to TRBD1. The V gene end was trimmed by 5 bases and the J gene end by 4 bases; junction bases not matched to a gene: 5. CDR3 size: 15 residues. CDR1 MDHEN and CDR2 SYDVKM come from the germline V gene. The CDR3 region is CASSPGQGVTGELFF. The DNA of the CDR3 is TGTGCCAGCAGTCCGGGACAGGGTGTCACCGGGGAGCTGTTTTTT.

The chain links TRBV7-9 to TRBJ2-7, with 7 nucleotides matching TRBD1. This CDR3 has 17 residues. In germline, CDR1 is SEHNR, CDR2 FQNEAQ (reference sequence). Trimming removed 2 bases from V and 4 bases from J; junction bases left unmatched: 14. This chain's CDR3 is CASSLPSRDRGEYEQYF. The CDR3 bases are TGTGCCAGCAGCTTACCGTCCCGGGACAGAGGAGAGTACGAGCAGTACTTC.

V usage is TRBV15 and J usage is TRBJ2-7; a weak D match, TRBD1 (6 bases). The CDR3 runs to 14 residues. The germline gives CDR1 LNHNV, CDR2 YYDKDF (reference sequence). V lost 1 base, J lost 3 bases, and 10 bases lay in between. The CDR3 DNA follows: TGTGCCACCAGCAGAGCCCAGACAGGCTACGAGCAGTACTTC. The encoded protein is CATSRAQTGYEQYF.

J is TRBJ2-7 and V is TRBV6-6; D is unresolved. V dropped 0 bases and J dropped 3 bases, with 15 bases sitting between them. Germline assignment: CDR1 MNHNY and CDR2 SVGAGI (reference sequence). The CDR3 has 16 residues. The CDR3 bases are TGTGCCAGCAGTTACTCGAGTGGGCAGCCAAACTACGAGCAGTACTTC. Amino acids: CASSYSSGQPNYEQYF.

The rearrangement uses TRBV15 and TRBJ1-1; no firm D call. Trimming cost V 1 base and J 2 bases, with 5 bases left between them. The CDR3 is made up of 13 amino acids. Germline CDR1 LNHNV, CDR2 YYDKDF (reference sequence). The DNA for the CDR3 is TGTGCCACCAGCAGAGGTAGCAACACTGAAGCTTTCTTT. This gives the protein CATSRGSNTEAFF.

This clone was counted a few times. The chain employs TRBV4-2 and TRBJ1-2, with a weak D call TRBD1 (6 bases). With 3 bases removed from V and 4 bases from J, the gap between germline ends came to 12 bases. Germline-derived CDR1 and CDR2 are LGHNA and YNFKEQ. The CDR3 runs to 14 residues. The DNA for the CDR3 is TGTGCCAGCAGCCAGGGGGCCCCGTCCTATGGCTACACCTTC. Encoded protein: CASSQGAPSYGYTF.

The rearrangement links TRBV11-3 to TRBJ2-2, with D possibly matching TRBD1 (5 bases). The germline V and J ends were trimmed by 2 bases and 4 bases, with 8 bases remaining between them. CDR3 length equals 14 residues. Germline CDR1 reads SGHNT; CDR2 reads YENEEA. CDR3 residues: CASSLRGLTGELFF. The CDR3 DNA reads TGTGCCAGCAGCTTAAGGGGTCTCACCGGGGAGCTGTTTTTT.

The chain recombines TRBV7-8 with TRBJ2-1; 12 positions agree with TRBD2. The CDR3 is made up of 15 amino acids. Trimming at V came to 7 bases and at J to 8 bases, leaving 9 bases not matched to a gene. Germline V CDR1 and CDR2: SGHVS, FQNEAQ. In nucleotides, the CDR3 is TGTGCCAGCACCCAACCTAGCGGGGGGGCCTATGAGCAGTTCTTC. Its protein product is CASTQPSGGAYEQFF. Supplemented by reference TRBV7-8 and TRBJ2-1, the full variable domain reads GAGVSQSPRYKVAKRGQDVALRCDPISGHVSLFWYQQALGQGPEFLTYFQNEAQLDKSGLPSDRFFAERPEGSVSTLKIQRTQQEDSAVYLCASTQPSGGAYEQFFGPGTRLTVL.

This chain joins TRBV7-6 and TRBJ2-3; D ambiguous. Germline assignment: CDR1 SGHVS and CDR2 FNYEAQ. V dropped 1 base and J dropped 4 bases, with 3 bases sitting between them. The CDR3 is 12 amino acids. CDR3 sequence reads: CASSLGADTQYF. CDR3 bases: TGTGCCAGCAGCTTAGGGGCAGATACGCAGTATTTT.

The gene calls are TRBV7-9 and TRBJ1-2; 7 bases align to TRBD1. This CDR3 contains 15 residues. The V gene's germline CDR1 is SEHNR and CDR2 FQNEAQ (reference sequence). J gave up 1 base and V 5 bases, and 7 bases lay outside the gene matches. The CDR3 sequence is CASSTPRQGNYGYTF. The DNA for the CDR3 is TGTGCCAGCAGCACCCCGAGACAGGGTAACTATGGCTACACCTTC.